One sample yielded the 17 T cell receptor beta chains listed below, sequenced in a study of T cells after yellow fever vaccination. TCRdb independently ran MiXCR on the 5' RACE reads; one entry per CDR3 protein. The data contain approximately 610,000 distinct CDR3 sequences, about a sixth of them singletons. The sample in question was PBMCs, obtained less than 6 days after the first yellow fever vaccination. The receptors stem from a man younger than 35 who received the YFV17D yellow fever vaccine.

The chain couples TRBV12-5 to TRBJ1-2; 10 bases are a match to TRBD1. J lost 6 bases, V lost 6 bases, and 13 bases had no gene match. In germline, CDR1 is LGHNT, CDR2 FRNRAP. This CDR3 contains 16 residues. CDR3 protein: CASGPRRDRGFHGYTF. DNA of the CDR3: TGTGCTAGTGGCCCTCGCCGGGACAGGGGTTTCCATGGCTACACCTTC.

This clonotype appeared a few times. J is TRBJ2-7 and V is TRBV29-1, with D possibly matching TRBD1 (6 bases). Trimming took off 3 bases at V and 1 base at J, with 13 bases between the two ends. This CDR3 comprises 14 residues. Germline V gene data show CDR1 as SQVTM and CDR2 as ANQGSEA. Written as DNA, the CDR3 is TGCAGCGTTGAGGTCGGACAGAATTCCTACGAGCAGTACTTC. Amino acid sequence: CSVEVGQNSYEQYF.

A word on this clonotype: A much larger clone lies one base from this, so it may be a read error. The chain is built from TRBV7-3 and TRBJ1-1; D is ambiguous. The CDR3 runs 13 residues. Germline loops: CDR1 SGHTA, CDR2 FQGTGA. CDR3 in amino acids: CASSLFQNSEAFF. In nucleotides, the CDR3 is TGTGCCAGCAGCTTGTTCCAGAACTCTGAAGCTTTCTTT.

The J gene is TRBJ2-1, the V gene TRBV7-9, with 7 bases that match TRBD2. The CDR3 totals 13 residues. After removal of 3 bases from V and 5 bases from J, the junction contained 1 base not matched to a gene. CDR1 and CDR2 from the germline V gene are SEHNR and FQNEAQ (reference sequence). The CDR3 reads CASSFRGDNEQFF. DNA of the CDR3: TGTGCCAGCAGCTTCCGGGGGGACAATGAGCAGTTCTTC.

This clonotype was counted many times. The rearrangement joins TRBV23-1 to TRBJ2-2, with D maybe TRBD1 (5 bases). TRBV23-1 is an ORF; its function is uncertain. The CDR3 has 18 amino acids. Trimming shortened V by 2 bases and J by 3 bases, and 19 bases separated the two germline ends. CDR3 in amino acids: CASSQLSRQRTYTGELFF. In DNA form, the CDR3 reads TGCGCCAGCAGTCAACTGAGCAGACAGAGGACATACACCGGGGAGCTGTTTTTT.

This clonotype was picked up a small number of times. The J gene is TRBJ2-3, the V gene TRBV20-1; 7 positions match TRBD2. The V segment lost 6 bases and the J segment 6 bases; nucleotides outside the gene matches: 12. The germline gives CDR1 DFQATT, CDR2 SNEGSKA (reference sequence). There are 14 residues in the CDR3. As DNA, the CDR3 is TGCAGTGCCGCCTCAGGCGGGGGTGGCGATACGCAGTATTTT. Translation: CSAASGGGGDTQYF.

This clonotype was observed a handful of times. The chain is built from TRBV6-2 or TRBV6-3 and TRBJ2-1; D uncertain. V was shortened by 6 bases and J by 14 bases, with 14 bases between the two germline ends. Per germline, CDR1 MNHEY and CDR2 SVGEGT. The CDR3 has 11 residues. The CDR3 loop is CASRLGSQEFF. The CDR3 DNA reads as TGTGCCAGCAGGCTCGGCAGCCAGGAGTTCTTC.

The V and J genes are TRBV19 and TRBJ2-6; TRBD1 matches 11 bases. Germline V lookup: CDR1 LNHDA, CDR2 SQIVND (reference sequence). The V segment lost 8 bases and the J segment 1 base; nucleotides outside the gene matches: 10. The CDR3 is 18 residues long. CDR3 coding DNA: TGTGCCAGTTTCTCCCGGGGACAGGGGGAGTCTGGGGCCAACGTCCTGACTTTC. It specifies CASFSRGQGESGANVLTF. Combining the CDR3 with reference TRBV19 and TRBJ2-6 gives the whole variable domain DGGITQSPKYLFRKEGQNVTLSCEQNLNHDAMYWYRQDPGQGLRLIYYSQIVNDFQKGDIAEGYSVSREKKESFPLTVTSAQKNPTAFYLCASFSRGQGESGANVLTFGAGSRLTVL.

There are a few counts of this clonotype. The J gene is TRBJ1-2, the V gene TRBV7-2; D not resolved. The CDR3 length is 13 residues. The germline V gene encodes CDR1 SGHTA and CDR2 FQGNSA. V was cut by 1 base and J by 5 bases, with 8 bases left in between. CDR3 in DNA: TGTGCCAGCAGCTTAGTGTCCGGTTATGGCTACACCTTC. Translated: CASSLVSGYGYTF.

This clonotype was observed at least ten times. The gene calls are TRBV5-4 and TRBJ1-1, with D tentatively TRBD1 (5 bases). CDR3 length equals 15 residues. The ends were cut back, 4 bases at V and 4 bases at J, with 17 bases in the middle. Per the germline V gene, CDR1 is SGHNT and CDR2 is YYREEE (reference sequence). DNA of the CDR3: TGTGCCAGCAGCGACAAGGGGAGGTTGGGCACTGAAGCTTTCTTT. The encoded protein is CASSDKGRLGTEAFF.

In its sample, this clonotype was seen a few times. The chain employs TRBV18 and TRBJ2-1; 12 nucleotides match TRBD1. Germline values: CDR1 KGHSH, CDR2 LQKENI. J was trimmed by 8 bases and V by 2 bases; bases with no gene match: 4. The CDR3 has 15 residues. The chain's CDR3 is CASSPGGTGGDEQFF. CDR3 DNA sequence: TGTGCCAGCTCACCAGGGGGGACAGGGGGCGATGAGCAGTTCTTC.

The chain joins TRBV29-1 to TRBJ2-7, with D hard to call. Germline V lookup: CDR1 SQVTM, CDR2 ANQGSEA. V was shortened by 4 bases and J by 4 bases, with 14 bases between the two germline ends. The CDR3 has 13 residues. CDR3 region: CSVVLQVGYEQYF. CDR3 bases: TGCAGCGTTGTCCTCCAGGTCGGGTACGAGCAGTACTTC.

This clonotype was observed a few times. The chain joins TRBV5-4 to TRBJ1-5, with TRBD1 matching 9 bases. Germline loops: CDR1 SGHNT, CDR2 YYREEE (reference sequence). Losses at the gene ends were 2 bases for V and 7 bases for J; bases not matched to a gene: 7. The CDR3 is 15 amino acids. CDR3 sequence (DNA): TGTGCCAGCAGCTTACAGGGGGCGAGGGGGCAGCCCCAGCATTTT. It specifies CASSLQGARGQPQHF.

This chain joins TRBV7-6 and TRBJ1-1; possibly TRBD1 for D (5 bases). Trimming pared 5 bases from V and 4 bases from J, leaving 17 bases between. The CDR3 spans 15 residues. CDR1 is SGHVS, CDR2 FNYEAQ, per germline. Here the CDR3 reads CASSPPQGISTEAFF. CDR3 DNA: TGTGCCAGCAGCCCCCCGCAGGGAATCAGCACTGAAGCTTTCTTT.

The V and J genes are TRBV4-3 and TRBJ2-3; perhaps TRBD1 as D (6 bases). The CDR3 length is 13 residues. The V gene lost 6 bases and the J gene lost 6 bases, with 13 bases spanning the gap. Germline values: CDR1 LGHNA, CDR2 YSLEER. CDR3: CASSRDTPDTQYF. The CDR3 nucleotides are TGCGCCAGCAGTCGGGACACGCCGGATACGCAGTATTTT.

This clonotype has ten or more counts. The chain employs TRBV13 and TRBJ2-7; D may match TRBD1 or TRBD2 (5 bases each). This CDR3 spans 15 amino acids. The germline gives CDR1 PRHDT, CDR2 FYEKMQ (reference sequence). The V end lost 0 bases, the J end lost 5 bases, and 14 bases lay between the germline ends. CDR3 DNA sequence: TGTGCCAGCAGCTTAGGGCGTTTGGGGGACCACGAGCAGTACTTC. It codes for CASSLGRLGDHEQYF.

The chain carries TRBV7-9 and TRBJ2-5; 7 positions agree with TRBD1. Unmatched junction bases numbered 13, after V lost 5 bases and J lost 1 base. The length of the CDR3 is 17 residues. In germline, CDR1 is SEHNR, CDR2 FQNEAQ (reference sequence). The CDR3 reads CASSLTGWQGVQETQYF. The DNA of the CDR3 is TGTGCCAGCAGCCTAACGGGGTGGCAGGGGGTCCAAGAGACCCAGTACTTC. Together with reference TRBV7-9 and TRBJ2-5, the CDR3 gives the full variable domain: DTGVSQNPRHKITKRGQNVTFRCDPISEHNRLYWYRQTLGQGPEFLTYFQNEAQLEKSRLLSDRFSAERPKGSFSTLEIQRTEQGDSAMYLCASSLTGWQGVQETQYFGPGTRLLVL.